These T cell receptor beta chains were read from a single sample in a study of human T cells and chemical hapten exposure. TCRdb reanalysed the RACE reads using MiXCR and keeps one entry per CDR3 protein. Among more than 250,000 distinct CDR3 sequences listed, about 9% were seen once. The source was whole blood, collected in connection with sensitization to the hapten diphenylcyclopropenone (DPC). The receptor source for this set is a woman aged 40 to 50 with alopecia areata. Some clones in this sample may be carry-over from other donors' samples. Each CDR3 is given with its conserved first and last residue. The D gene is left open where the match is weak. Only part of the rows carry a size: once, few, many, or a class if the clone is expanded.

j_call: TRBJ2-2; v_call: TRBV7-3; d_call: TRBD1; clone_size: NA; cdr3_nt: TGTGCCAGCAGCCGACAGGGGGGGTCCACCGGGGAGCTGTTTTTT; cdr3_aa: CASSRQGGSTGELFF
j_call: TRBJ2-7; v_call: TRBV12-3/TRBV12-4; d_call: NA; clone_size: NA; cdr3_nt: TGTGCCAGCAGTTTAGGGGGGGAGAGCTACGAGCAGTACTTC; cdr3_aa: CASSLGGESYEQYF
j_call: TRBJ2-7; v_call: TRBV18; d_call: TRBD2; clone_size: NA; cdr3_nt: TGTACCAGCTCACCCCTCGAGGCTAGCGGCTACGAGCAGTACTTC; cdr3_aa: CTSSPLEASGYEQYF
j_call: TRBJ2-5; v_call: TRBV5-6; d_call: NA; clone_size: many; cdr3_nt: TGTGCCAGCAGCTTGCCGGAAGAGACCCAGTACTTC; cdr3_aa: CASSLPEETQYF
j_call: TRBJ1-3; v_call: TRBV9; d_call: NA; clone_size: NA; cdr3_nt: TGTGCCAGCAGCGTACAGGGTACAGGAAACACCATATATTTT; cdr3_aa: CASSVQGTGNTIYF
j_call: TRBJ2-3; v_call: TRBV11-2; d_call: NA; clone_size: NA; cdr3_nt: TGTGCCAGCAGAACAATCAGGCCGGGGAGTGGGTCAGATACGCAGTATTTT; cdr3_aa: CASRTIRPGSGSDTQYF
j_call: TRBJ2-5; v_call: TRBV25-1; d_call: NA; clone_size: few; cdr3_nt: TGTGCCAGCAGTGAAATAGGACTCACAGAGACCCAGTACTTC; cdr3_aa: CASSEIGLTETQYF
j_call: TRBJ2-4; v_call: TRBV6-5; d_call: TRBD1; clone_size: NA; cdr3_nt: TGTGCCAGCAGTTCCCCCGGACAGGGAAACATTCAGTACTTC; cdr3_aa: CASSSPGQGNIQYF
j_call: TRBJ2-5; v_call: TRBV5-1; d_call: NA; clone_size: NA; cdr3_nt: TGCGCCAGCAGCTTGGGCCAGGGAACGCGAGAGACCCAGTACTTC; cdr3_aa: CASSLGQGTRETQYF
j_call: TRBJ1-5; v_call: TRBV7-2; d_call: NA; clone_size: few; cdr3_nt: TGTGCCAGCAGCTTAGGAAATGCGGTGAGCAATCAGCCCCAGCATTTT; cdr3_aa: CASSLGNAVSNQPQHF